This T cell receptor (beta chain) was identified in a study of blood T cell repertoires in COVID-19. About the research overall: T cells, B-cell-depleted T cells, or PBMCs provided the cDNA or gDNA that served as material.

Per germline, CDR1 SNHLY and CDR2 FYNNEI. Trimming left V 3 bases short and J 4 bases short, with 9 bases between. The CDR3 loop spans 13 amino acids. Libraries were prepared by immunoSEQ multiplex PCR; TCRdb keeps only in-frame clonotypes and omits some of them. The sample carries around 50,000 clones, 86% recorded once. The receptor was isolated from a human donor in a cohort sampled during active COVID-19. The sequenced sample was peripheral blood. The J gene is TRBJ1-1, the V gene TRBV2; weak D call: TRBD1 (5 bases). CDR3 amino acids: CASSEEGSTEAFF. In nucleotides, the CDR3 is TGTGCCAGCAGTGAGGAGGGGAGCACTGAAGCTTTCTTT. The whole variable domain, filled in from reference TRBV2 and TRBJ1-1, reads EPEVTQTPSHQVTQMGQEVILRCVPISNHLYFYWYRQILGQKVEFLVSFYNNEISEKSEIFDDQFSVERPDGSNFTLKIRSTKLEDSAMYFCASSEEGSTEAFFGQGTRLTVV.